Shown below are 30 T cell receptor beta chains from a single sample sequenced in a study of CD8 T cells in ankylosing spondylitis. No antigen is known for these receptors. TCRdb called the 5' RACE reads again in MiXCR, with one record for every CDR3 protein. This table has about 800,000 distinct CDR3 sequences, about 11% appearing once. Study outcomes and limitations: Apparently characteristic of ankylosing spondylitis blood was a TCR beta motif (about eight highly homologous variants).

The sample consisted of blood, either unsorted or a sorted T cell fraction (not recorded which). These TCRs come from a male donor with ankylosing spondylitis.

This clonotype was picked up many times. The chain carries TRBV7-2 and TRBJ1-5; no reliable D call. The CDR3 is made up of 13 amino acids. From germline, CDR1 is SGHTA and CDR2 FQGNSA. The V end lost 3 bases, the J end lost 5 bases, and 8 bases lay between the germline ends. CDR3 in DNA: TGTGCCAGCAGCTTGGGGTGGGATCAGCCCCAGCATTTT. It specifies CASSLGWDQPQHF.

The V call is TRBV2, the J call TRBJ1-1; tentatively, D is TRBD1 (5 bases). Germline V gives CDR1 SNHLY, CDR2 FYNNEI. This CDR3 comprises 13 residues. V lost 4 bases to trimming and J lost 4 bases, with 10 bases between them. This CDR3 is CASSVGGGTEAFF. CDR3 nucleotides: TGTGCCAGCAGTGTCGGGGGAGGCACTGAAGCTTTCTTT.

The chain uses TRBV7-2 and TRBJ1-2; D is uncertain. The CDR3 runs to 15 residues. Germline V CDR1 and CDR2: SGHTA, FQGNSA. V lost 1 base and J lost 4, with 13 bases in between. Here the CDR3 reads CASSLVGTSGYGYTF. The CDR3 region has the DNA TGTGCCAGCAGCTTAGTAGGAACAAGCGGCTATGGCTACACCTTC.

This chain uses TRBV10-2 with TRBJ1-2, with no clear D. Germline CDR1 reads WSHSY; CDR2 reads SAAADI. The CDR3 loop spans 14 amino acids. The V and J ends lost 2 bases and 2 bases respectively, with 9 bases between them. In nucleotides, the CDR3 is TGCGCCAGCAGTGAGATTCAGGAAAACTATGGCTACACCTTC. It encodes CASSEIQENYGYTF.

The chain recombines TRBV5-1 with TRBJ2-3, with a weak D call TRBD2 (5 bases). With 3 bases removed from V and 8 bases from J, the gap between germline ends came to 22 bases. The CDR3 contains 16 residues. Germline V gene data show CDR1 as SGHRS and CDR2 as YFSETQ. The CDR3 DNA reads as TGCGCCAGCAGCTCCTTGACGGAGGCGAGGTACCGTACGCAGTATTTT. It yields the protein CASSSLTEARYRTQYF. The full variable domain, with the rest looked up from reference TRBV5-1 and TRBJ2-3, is KAGVTQTPRYLIKTRGQQVTLSCSPISGHRSVSWYQQTPGQGLQFLFEYFSETQRNKGNFPGRFSGRQFSNSRSEMNVSTLELGDSALYLCASSSLTEARYRTQYFGPGTRLTVL.

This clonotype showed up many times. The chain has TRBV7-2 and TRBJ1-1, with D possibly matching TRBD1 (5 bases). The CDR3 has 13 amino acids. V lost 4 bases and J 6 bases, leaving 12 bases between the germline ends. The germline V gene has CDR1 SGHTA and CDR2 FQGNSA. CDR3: CASSYTRGPEAFF. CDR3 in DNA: TGTGCCAGCAGCTATACAAGGGGACCTGAAGCTTTCTTT. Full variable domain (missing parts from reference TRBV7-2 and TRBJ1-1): GAGVSQSPSNKVTEKGKDVELRCDPISGHTALYWYRQSLGQGLEFLIYFQGNSAPDKSGLPSDRFSAERTGGSVSTLTIQRTQQEDSAVYLCASSYTRGPEAFFGQGTRLTVV.

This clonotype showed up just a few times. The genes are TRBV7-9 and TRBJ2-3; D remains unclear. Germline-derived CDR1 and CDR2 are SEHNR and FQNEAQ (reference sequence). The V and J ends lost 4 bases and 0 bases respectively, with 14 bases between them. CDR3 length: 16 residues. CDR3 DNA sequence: TGTGCCAGCAGCTCGATGCCTTGGAATAGCACAGATACGCAGTATTTT. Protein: CASSSMPWNSTDTQYF.

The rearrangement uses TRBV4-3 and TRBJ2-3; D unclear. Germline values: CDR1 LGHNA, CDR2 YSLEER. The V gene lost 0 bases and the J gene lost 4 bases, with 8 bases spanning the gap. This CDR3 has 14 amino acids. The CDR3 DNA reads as TGCGCCAGCAGCCAAGACGGCAGATCAGATACGCAGTATTTT. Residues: CASSQDGRSDTQYF.

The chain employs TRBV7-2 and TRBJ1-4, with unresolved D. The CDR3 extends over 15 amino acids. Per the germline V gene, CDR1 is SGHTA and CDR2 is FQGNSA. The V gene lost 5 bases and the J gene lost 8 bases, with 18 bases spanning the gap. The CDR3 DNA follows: TGTGCCAGCAGCCCAACCCCGGGCAGGAGGGAAAAACTGTTTTTT. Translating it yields CASSPTPGRREKLFF.

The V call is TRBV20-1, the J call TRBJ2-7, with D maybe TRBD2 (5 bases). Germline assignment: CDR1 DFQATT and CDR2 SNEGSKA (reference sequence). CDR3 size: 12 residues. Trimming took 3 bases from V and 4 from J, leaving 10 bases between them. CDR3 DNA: TGCAGTGCTAGCGGAACTAGGTACGAGCAGTACTTC. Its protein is CSASGTRYEQYF.

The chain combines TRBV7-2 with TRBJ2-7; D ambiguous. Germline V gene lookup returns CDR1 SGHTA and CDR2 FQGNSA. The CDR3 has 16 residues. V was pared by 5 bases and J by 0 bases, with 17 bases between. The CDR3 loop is CASSPRLSRTSYEQYF. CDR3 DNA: TGTGCCAGCAGCCCCCGGCTCAGCAGGACCTCCTACGAGCAGTACTTC.

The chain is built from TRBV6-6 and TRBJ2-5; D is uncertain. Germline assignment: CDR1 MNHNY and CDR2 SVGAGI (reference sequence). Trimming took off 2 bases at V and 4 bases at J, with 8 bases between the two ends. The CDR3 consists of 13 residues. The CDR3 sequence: CASSYVVAETQYF. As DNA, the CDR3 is TGTGCCAGCAGTTACGTTGTGGCAGAGACCCAGTACTTC.

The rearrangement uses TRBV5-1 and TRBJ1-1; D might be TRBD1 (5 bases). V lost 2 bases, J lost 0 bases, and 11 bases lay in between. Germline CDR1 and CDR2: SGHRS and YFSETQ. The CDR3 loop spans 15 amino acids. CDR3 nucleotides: TGCGCCAGCAGCTTTAGGTCAGGGATGAACACTGAAGCTTTCTTT. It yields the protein CASSFRSGMNTEAFF.

The CDR3 loop reads CSARDQGYIQYF. As DNA, the CDR3 is TGCAGTGCTAGAGATCAGGGGTACATTCAGTACTTC. The rearrangement uses TRBV20-1 and TRBJ2-4; D possibly corresponds to TRBD1 (6 bases). The germline V gene has CDR1 DFQATT and CDR2 SNEGSKA (reference sequence). V was shortened by 0 bases and J by 8 bases, with 8 bases between the two germline ends. CDR3 length equals 12 residues.

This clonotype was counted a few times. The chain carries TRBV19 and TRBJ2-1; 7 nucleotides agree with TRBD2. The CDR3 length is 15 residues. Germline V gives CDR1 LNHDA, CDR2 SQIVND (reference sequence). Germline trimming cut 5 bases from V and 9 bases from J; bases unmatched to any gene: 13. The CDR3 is CASSLGTIRVSEQFF. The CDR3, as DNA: TGTGCCAGTAGTCTAGGGACTATTAGGGTCAGTGAGCAGTTCTTC. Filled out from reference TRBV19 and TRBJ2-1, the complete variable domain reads DGGITQSPKYLFRKEGQNVTLSCEQNLNHDAMYWYRQDPGQGLRLIYYSQIVNDFQKGDIAEGYSVSREKKESFPLTVTSAQKNPTAFYLCASSLGTIRVSEQFFGPGTRLTVL.

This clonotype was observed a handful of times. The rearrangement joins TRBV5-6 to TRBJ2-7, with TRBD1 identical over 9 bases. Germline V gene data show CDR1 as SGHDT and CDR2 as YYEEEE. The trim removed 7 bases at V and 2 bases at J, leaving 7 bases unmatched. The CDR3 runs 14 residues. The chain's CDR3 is CASAGTGRPYEQYF. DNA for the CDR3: TGTGCCAGCGCGGGGACAGGGAGGCCCTACGAGCAGTACTTC.

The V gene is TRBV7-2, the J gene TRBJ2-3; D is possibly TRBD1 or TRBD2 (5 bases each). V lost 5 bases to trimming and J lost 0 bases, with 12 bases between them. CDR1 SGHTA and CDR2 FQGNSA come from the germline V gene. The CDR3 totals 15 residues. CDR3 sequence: CASSTGPPSTDTQYF. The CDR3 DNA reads TGTGCCAGCAGCACGGGACCGCCGAGCACAGATACGCAGTATTTT.

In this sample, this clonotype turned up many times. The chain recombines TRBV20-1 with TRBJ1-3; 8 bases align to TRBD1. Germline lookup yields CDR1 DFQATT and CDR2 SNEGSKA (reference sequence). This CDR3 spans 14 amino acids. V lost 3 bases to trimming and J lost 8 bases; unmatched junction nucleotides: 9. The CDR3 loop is CSARFAGGTDTIYF. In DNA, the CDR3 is TGCAGTGCTAGGTTCGCAGGGGGCACAGACACCATATATTTT.

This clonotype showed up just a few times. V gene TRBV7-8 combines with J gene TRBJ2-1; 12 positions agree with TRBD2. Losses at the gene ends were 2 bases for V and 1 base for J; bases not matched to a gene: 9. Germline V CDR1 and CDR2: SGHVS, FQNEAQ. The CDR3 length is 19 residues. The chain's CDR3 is CASSLSFWTSGVSYNEQFF. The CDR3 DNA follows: TGTGCCAGCAGCTTATCCTTTTGGACTAGCGGGGTATCCTACAATGAGCAGTTCTTC.

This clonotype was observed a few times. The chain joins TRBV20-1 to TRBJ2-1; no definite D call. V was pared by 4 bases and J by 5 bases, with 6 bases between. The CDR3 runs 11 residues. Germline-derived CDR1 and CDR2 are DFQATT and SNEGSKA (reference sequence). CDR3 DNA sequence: TGCAGTGCTACCCGAAACAATGAGCAGTTCTTC. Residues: CSATRNNEQFF.

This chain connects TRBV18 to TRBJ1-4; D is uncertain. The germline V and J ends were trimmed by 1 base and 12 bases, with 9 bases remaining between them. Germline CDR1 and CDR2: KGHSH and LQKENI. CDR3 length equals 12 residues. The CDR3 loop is CASSPQTEELFF. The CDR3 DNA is TGTGCCAGCTCACCACAGACTGAGGAACTGTTTTTT.

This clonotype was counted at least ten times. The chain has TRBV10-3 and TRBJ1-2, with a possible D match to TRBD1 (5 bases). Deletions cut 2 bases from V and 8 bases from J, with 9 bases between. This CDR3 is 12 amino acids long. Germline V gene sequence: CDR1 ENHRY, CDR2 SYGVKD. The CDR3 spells CAISEGTWGYTF. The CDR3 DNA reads TGTGCCATCAGTGAGGGGACTTGGGGCTACACCTTC.

This CDR3 is CASSPARIETQYF. The CDR3 region has the DNA TGTGCCAGCTCACCGGCGAGGATAGAGACCCAGTACTTC. V and J are TRBV18 and TRBJ2-5; D not resolved. Germline V gives CDR1 KGHSH, CDR2 LQKENI. The V end lost 3 bases, the J end lost 4 bases, and 9 bases lay between the germline ends. CDR3 size: 13 residues.

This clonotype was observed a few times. For the CDR3, the DNA is TGCAGTGCTAGAGCTCTCAGACGTAATACCACAGATACGCAGTATTTT. This encodes CSARALRRNTTDTQYF. The rearrangement uses TRBV20-1 and TRBJ2-3, with no clear D. CDR3 length: 16 amino acids. The germline CDR1 and CDR2 sequences are DFQATT and SNEGSKA (reference sequence). V gave up 1 base and J gave up 2 bases, with 16 bases separating them.

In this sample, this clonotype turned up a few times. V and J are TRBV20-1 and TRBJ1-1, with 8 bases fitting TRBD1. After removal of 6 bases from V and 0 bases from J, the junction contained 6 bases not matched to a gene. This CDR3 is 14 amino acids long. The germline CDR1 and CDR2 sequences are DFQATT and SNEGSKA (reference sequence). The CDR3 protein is CSAGQGALNTEAFF. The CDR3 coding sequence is TGCAGTGCGGGGCAGGGGGCGTTGAACACTGAAGCTTTCTTT.

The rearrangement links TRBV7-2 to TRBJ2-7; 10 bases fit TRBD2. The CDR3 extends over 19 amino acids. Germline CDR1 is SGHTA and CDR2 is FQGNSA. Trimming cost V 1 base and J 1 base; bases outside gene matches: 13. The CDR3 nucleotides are TGTGCCAGCAGCTTAGGGCTAGCGGGAGTGCGCCAGGGGTCCTACGAGCAGTACTTC. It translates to CASSLGLAGVRQGSYEQYF.

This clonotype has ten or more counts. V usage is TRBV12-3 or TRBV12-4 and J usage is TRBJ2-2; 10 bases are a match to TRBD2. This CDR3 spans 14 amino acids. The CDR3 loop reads CASGGPTSAGELFF. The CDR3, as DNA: TGTGCTAGCGGGGGGCCAACTTCGGCTGGGGAGCTGTTTTTT.

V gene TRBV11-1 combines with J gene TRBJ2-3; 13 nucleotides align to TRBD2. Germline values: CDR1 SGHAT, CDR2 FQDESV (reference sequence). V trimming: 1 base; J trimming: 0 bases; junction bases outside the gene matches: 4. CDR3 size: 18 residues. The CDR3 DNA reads TGTGCCAGCAGCTTAGTCGGGACTAGCGGGACCAGCACAGATACGCAGTATTTT. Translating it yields CASSLVGTSGTSTDTQYF.

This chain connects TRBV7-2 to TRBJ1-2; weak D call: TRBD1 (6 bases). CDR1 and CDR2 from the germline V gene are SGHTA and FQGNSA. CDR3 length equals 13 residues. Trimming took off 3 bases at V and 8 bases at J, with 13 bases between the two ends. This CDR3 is CASSFSGAEGYTF. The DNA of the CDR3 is TGTGCCAGCAGCTTCTCAGGGGCTGAAGGCTACACCTTC.

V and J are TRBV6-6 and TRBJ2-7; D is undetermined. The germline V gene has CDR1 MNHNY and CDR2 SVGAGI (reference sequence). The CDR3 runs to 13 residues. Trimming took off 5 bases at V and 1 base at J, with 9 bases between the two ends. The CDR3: CASSPFQSYEQYF. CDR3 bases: TGTGCCAGCAGTCCTTTTCAATCCTACGAGCAGTACTTC.